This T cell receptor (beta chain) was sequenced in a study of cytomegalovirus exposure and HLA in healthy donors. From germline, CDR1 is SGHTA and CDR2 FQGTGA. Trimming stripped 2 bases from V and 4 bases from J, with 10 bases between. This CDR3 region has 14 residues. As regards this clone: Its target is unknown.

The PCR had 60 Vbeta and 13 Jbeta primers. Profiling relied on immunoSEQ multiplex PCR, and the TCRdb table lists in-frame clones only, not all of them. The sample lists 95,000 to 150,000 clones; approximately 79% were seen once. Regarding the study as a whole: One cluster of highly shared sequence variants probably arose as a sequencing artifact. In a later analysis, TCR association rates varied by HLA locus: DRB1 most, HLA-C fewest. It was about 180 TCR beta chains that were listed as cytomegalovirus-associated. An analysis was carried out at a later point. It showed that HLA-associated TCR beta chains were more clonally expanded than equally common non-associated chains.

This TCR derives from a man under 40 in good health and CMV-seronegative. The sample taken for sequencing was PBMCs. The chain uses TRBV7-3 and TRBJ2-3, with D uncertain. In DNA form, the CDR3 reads TGTGCCAGCAGCTTACAAGCTAACGCAGATACGCAGTATTTT. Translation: CASSLQANADTQYF.